A single sample gave rise to the 30 T cell receptor beta chains below, sequenced in a study of blood T cells in healthy people across ages. For the second PCR, which ran for about 6 to 11 cycles, a sample-barcoded 5' primer and a J-beta primer mix were used. TCRdb itself ran the 5' RACE reads through MiXCR, one entry per CDR3 protein. This sample has fewer than 1.5 million distinct CDR3 sequences, with approximately 40% found just once. Sequencing used blood. All receptors come from a young woman in good health.

This clonotype has just a few counts. In DNA form, the CDR3 reads TGTGCCATTTGGACAGAAAGGGGCACTGAAGCTTTCTTT. Amino acid sequence: CAIWTERGTEAFF. The V call is TRBV21-1, the J call TRBJ1-1; the table's TRBD1 call for D was not verified on the DNA. TRBV21-1 is shown as a pseudogene. The CDR3 consists of 13 residues.

This clonotype was observed at least ten times. This chain joins TRBV27 and TRBJ2-3; 9 positions agree with TRBD2. J gave up 6 bases and V 3 bases, and 7 bases lay outside the gene matches. The length of the CDR3 is 15 residues. In germline, CDR1 is MNHEY, CDR2 SMNVEV (reference sequence). The CDR3 region has the DNA TGTGCCAGCAGTTTCTGGCTAGCGGGACTGGATACGCAGTATTTT. Amino acids: CASSFWLAGLDTQYF.

This clonotype was seen a few times. This chain joins TRBV6-5 and TRBJ1-1; TRBD1 aligns across 7 bases. The germline CDR1 and CDR2 sequences are MNHEY and SVGAGI. CDR3 length equals 14 residues. J was trimmed by 5 bases and V by 6 bases; bases with no gene match: 9. The CDR3 region is CASSYTTGNTEAFF. The CDR3 DNA sequence: TGTGCCAGCAGCTACACGACAGGGAATACTGAAGCTTTCTTT.

The chain uses TRBV28 and TRBJ2-5; TRBD1 matches 7 bases. V lost 5 bases and J lost 5; bases outside the gene matches: 17. The CDR3 consists of 17 residues. Per germline, CDR1 MDHEN and CDR2 SYDVKM. The CDR3 loop reads CASSTGQSGFRGETQYF. The CDR3 DNA is TGTGCCAGCAGTACGGGACAGTCGGGTTTCCGCGGGGAGACCCAGTACTTC. The full variable domain, in which reference TRBV28 and TRBJ2-5 provide the parts outside the CDR3, is DVKVTQSSRYLVKRTGEKVFLECVQDMDHENMFWYRQDPGLGLRLIYFSYDVKMKEKGDIPEGYSVSREKKERFSLILESASTNQTSMYLCASSTGQSGFRGETQYFGPGTRLLVL.

In this sample, this clonotype turned up a few times. V gene TRBV18 combines with J gene TRBJ2-5; D possibly uses TRBD1 or TRBD2 (5 bases each). Germline CDR1 KGHSH, CDR2 LQKENI. V was pared by 3 bases and J by 4 bases, with 12 bases between. The CDR3 runs 14 residues. The CDR3: CASSPGTALETQYF. Here the CDR3 DNA reads TGTGCCAGCTCACCCGGGACCGCCCTAGAGACCCAGTACTTC. Full variable domain (missing parts from reference TRBV18 and TRBJ2-5): NAGVMQNPRHLVRRRGQEARLRCSPMKGHSHVYWYRQLPEEGLKFMVYLQKENIIDESGMPKERFSAEFPKEGPSILRIQQVVRGDSAAYFCASSPGTALETQYFGPGTRLLVL.

The chain combines TRBV18 with TRBJ1-2; D remains ambiguous. This CDR3 contains 13 residues. Between the trimmed V and J ends, which lost 2 bases and 7 bases, there was a span of 11 bases. Germline CDR1 is KGHSH and CDR2 is LQKENI. Here the CDR3 DNA reads TGTGCCAGCTCACCATTCAACACGGCTGGCTACACCTTC. Encoded protein: CASSPFNTAGYTF.

The chain is built from TRBV2 and TRBJ1-2; 7 nucleotides align to TRBD1. The CDR3 is made up of 14 amino acids. Germline CDR1 SNHLY, CDR2 FYNNEI. The J segment lost 0 bases and the V segment lost 8 bases, leaving 6 bases of the junction unmatched. The CDR3 region is CASVGTVPNYGYTF. The CDR3 region has the DNA TGTGCCAGCGTTGGGACAGTCCCTAACTATGGCTACACCTTC.

This clonotype has a count of ten or more. V and J are TRBV27 and TRBJ1-1; no clear D gene. The CDR3 length is 13 residues. Trimming shortened V by 6 bases and J by 1 base, and 9 bases separated the two germline ends. Germline V gene lookup returns CDR1 MNHEY and CDR2 SMNVEV (reference sequence). This CDR3 is CASSGHPNTEAFF. The CDR3 nucleotides are TGTGCCAGCAGCGGTCACCCGAACACTGAAGCTTTCTTT.

This chain uses TRBV2 with TRBJ1-1; 8 bases fit TRBD1. The CDR3 is 16 residues long. The V and J ends lost 2 bases and 3 bases, in that order; junction bases with no gene match: 8. Germline V gives CDR1 SNHLY, CDR2 FYNNEI. CDR3 DNA: TGTGCCAGCAGTGAAAGCTGGACAGGGTTGGACACTGAAGCTTTCTTT. Amino acid sequence: CASSESWTGLDTEAFF.

The V and J genes are TRBV28 and TRBJ2-7, with D possibly being TRBD1 or TRBD2 (7 bases each). Deletions cut 6 bases from V and 7 bases from J, with 16 bases between. The CDR3 has 13 residues. CDR1 MDHEN and CDR2 SYDVKM come from the germline V gene. DNA for the CDR3: TGTGCCAGCAGACCAGGGGGGGTCGGGGAGCAGTACTTC. Encoded protein: CASRPGGVGEQYF.

This clonotype was detected a few times. This chain uses TRBV5-5 with TRBJ2-2; TRBD1 might be the D (6 bases). Trimming took off 5 bases at V and 3 bases at J, with 11 bases between the two ends. Germline V gene sequence: CDR1 SGHKS, CDR2 YYEKEE (reference sequence). The CDR3 is 14 amino acids. CDR3 sequence (DNA): TGTGCCAGCAGTACTGGACAGTACACCGGGGAGCTGTTTTTT. As protein: CASSTGQYTGELFF. Looking up the rest from reference TRBV5-5 and TRBJ2-2 gives the full variable domain: DAGVTQSPTHLIKTRGQQVTLRCSPISGHKSVSWYQQVLGQGPQFIFQYYEKEERGRGNFPDRFSARQFPNYSSELNVNALLLGDSALYLCASSTGQYTGELFFGEGSRLTVL.

CDR3 sequence: CAITGGAGEVTGELFF. The CDR3 DNA is TGTGCCATCACCGGTGGAGCGGGGGAGGTCACCGGGGAGCTGTTTTTT. The V and J genes are TRBV10-3 and TRBJ2-2, with 8 bases lining up with TRBD2. After removal of 7 bases from V and 4 bases from J, the junction contained 11 bases not matched to a gene. CDR3 length: 16 amino acids. In germline, CDR1 is ENHRY, CDR2 SYGVKD.

A few counts support this clonotype. The V and J genes are TRBV6-1 and TRBJ2-7, with D unresolved. The CDR3 length is 12 residues. The V gene's germline CDR1 is MNHNS and CDR2 SASEGT. Trimming cost V 2 bases and J 12 bases, with 14 bases left between them. Here the CDR3 DNA reads TGTGCCAGCAGTGAATTTCGCAGTCCCTTGTACTTC. Protein product: CASSEFRSPLYF.

This clonotype was seen more than once but under ten times. The chain combines TRBV29-1 with TRBJ2-1; the match to TRBD1 covers 7 bases. The CDR3 is 15 amino acids. The V and J ends lost 4 bases and 4 bases, in that order; junction bases with no gene match: 10. Germline loops: CDR1 SQVTM, CDR2 ANQGSEA. CDR3 loop: CSVVSGQVLYNEQFF. The CDR3 coding sequence is TGCAGCGTTGTGTCCGGACAGGTACTATACAATGAGCAGTTCTTC.

This clonotype was counted between two and nine times. This chain links TRBV6-1 with TRBJ1-1; no reliable D call. V lost 5 bases to trimming and J lost 2 bases, with 12 bases between them. This CDR3 has 14 residues. Germline V gene data show CDR1 as MNHNS and CDR2 as SASEGT. The CDR3 DNA is TGTGCCAGCAGTCCAGGACTGATCAACACTGAAGCTTTCTTT. This gives the protein CASSPGLINTEAFF.

This CDR3 is CSAEETSYNEQFF. The CDR3 nucleotides read TGCAGTGCCGAGGAGACTAGCTACAATGAGCAGTTCTTC. This sequence joins TRBV20-1 and TRBJ2-1; possible D gene TRBD2, 6 bases. The CDR3 sequence is 13 residues long. Trimming removed 6 bases at V and 3 bases at J, with 12 bases between. Germline V CDR1 and CDR2: DFQATT, SNEGSKA (reference sequence).

In the case of this clonotype: A junction boundary mismatches the germline segment, possibly from a read error. J is TRBJ2-3 and V is TRBV10-3; tentatively, D is TRBD1 or TRBD2 (6 bases each). The CDR3 has 15 residues. Germline V gene data show CDR1 as ENHRY and CDR2 as SYGVKD. The CDR3 protein is CATSTGGLDADTQYF. In DNA, the CDR3 is TGTGCCACCAGTACCGGGGGCCTAGATGCAGATACGCAGTATTTT.

This clonotype came up a few times. The V gene is TRBV12-3 or TRBV12-4, the J gene TRBJ1-6, with D possibly TRBD1 on 5 matching bases. The CDR3 has 11 amino acids. The V gene lost 4 bases and the J gene lost 13 bases, with 8 bases spanning the gap. CDR3 protein: CASSSWGPLHF. CDR3 DNA sequence: TGTGCCAGCAGTTCCTGGGGGCCCCTCCACTTT.

The table lists this clonotype with a few counts. V and J are TRBV10-3 and TRBJ2-5; a possible D gene is TRBD2 (5 bases). The CDR3 covers 14 residues. Trimming removed 1 base from V and 1 base from J, with 7 bases in between. Per the germline V gene, CDR1 is ENHRY and CDR2 is SYGVKD. CDR3: CAISEWELQETQYF. The CDR3 DNA follows: TGTGCCATCAGTGAGTGGGAGCTCCAAGAGACCCAGTACTTC.

The rearrangement joins TRBV12-3 or TRBV12-4 to TRBJ1-5; D gene uncertain. Trimming took 4 bases from V and 7 from J, leaving 14 bases between them. The CDR3 sequence is 14 residues long. Written as DNA, the CDR3 is TGTGCCAGCAGTTCGTGGTCAGGAAGACAGCCCCAGCATTTT. Translating it yields CASSSWSGRQPQHF.

In its sample, this clonotype was seen a few times. In DNA form, the CDR3 reads TGCGCCAGCAGCCTTATGCCCGCCGGAATGGCCTCCTACGAGCAGTACTTC. Translated, it gives CASSLMPAGMASYEQYF. The chain is built from TRBV4-1 and TRBJ2-7; D is ambiguous. This CDR3 is built from 17 residues. Trimming stripped 4 bases from V and 0 bases from J, with 19 bases between. Per the germline V gene, CDR1 is MGHRA and CDR2 is YSYEKL.

The chain combines TRBV7-9 with TRBJ2-3; D might be TRBD1 or TRBD2, each matching 5 bases. Germline V CDR1 and CDR2: SEHNR, FQNEAQ (reference sequence). V lost 0 bases and J 1 base, leaving 17 bases between the germline ends. CDR3 size: 18 residues. CDR3 DNA: TGTGCCAGCAGCTTAGCGGACACGGGGAACGATCGCACAGATACGCAGTATTTT. Translated, it gives CASSLADTGNDRTDTQYF.

V is TRBV6-2 or TRBV6-3 and J is TRBJ2-3, with TRBD2 matching 11 bases. This CDR3 is built from 15 residues. Germline V gives CDR1 MNHEY, CDR2 SVGEGT. After removal of 8 bases from V and 10 bases from J, the junction contained 14 bases not matched to a gene. CDR3 sequence reads: CASASGLAEKKAQYF. CDR3 DNA sequence: TGTGCCAGCGCCTCGGGACTAGCGGAGAAGAAGGCGCAGTATTTT.

The chain employs TRBV3-1 and TRBJ2-1; D perhaps matches TRBD1 (6 bases). With 1 base removed from V and 8 bases from J, the gap between germline ends came to 12 bases. Germline CDR1 is LGHDT and CDR2 is YNNKEL (reference sequence). CDR3 length equals 14 residues. This chain's CDR3 is CASSQVQGTDEQFF. In DNA, the CDR3 is TGTGCCAGCAGCCAAGTCCAGGGGACCGATGAGCAGTTCTTC.

The chain has TRBV11-3 and TRBJ2-3; a weak D match, TRBD2 (6 bases). Looked up from germline, CDR1 is SGHNT and CDR2 is YENEEA. The CDR3 is 15 amino acids. Trimming left V 4 bases short and J 2 bases short, with 13 bases between. The CDR3 DNA reads TGTGCCAGCAGCTCACCGGGACTTACCACAGATACGCAGTATTTT. This sequence encodes CASSSPGLTTDTQYF.

The chain uses TRBV5-1 and TRBJ2-5; 15 bases are a match to TRBD2. The germline V gene encodes CDR1 SGHRS and CDR2 YFSETQ. The CDR3 totals 18 residues. Germline trimming cut 4 bases from V and 4 bases from J; bases unmatched to any gene: 11. The CDR3, as DNA: TGCGCCAGCAGCGACCCGGGACTAGCGGGGGGTCCTCGAGAGACCCAGTACTTC. Translating gives CASSDPGLAGGPRETQYF.

The rearrangement uses TRBV27 and TRBJ2-7; 12 bases are a match to TRBD1. Germline CDR1 reads MNHEY; CDR2 reads SMNVEV (reference sequence). V shed 0 bases and J 5 bases; nucleotides not matched to a gene: 5. The CDR3 loop spans 16 amino acids. The CDR3 is CASSLSVGQGANEQYF. CDR3 nucleotides: TGTGCCAGCAGTTTATCCGTGGGACAGGGGGCGAACGAGCAGTACTTC.

The rearrangement links TRBV7-2 to TRBJ2-1; D remains unclear. The CDR3 is 13 residues long. Between the trimmed V and J ends, which lost 5 bases and 10 bases, there was a span of 15 bases. Germline-derived CDR1 and CDR2 are SGHTA and FQGNSA. The CDR3 nucleotides read TGTGCCAGCAGCCCCCATAACTTAGGGGAGCAGTTCTTC. It is translated as CASSPHNLGEQFF.

The chain joins TRBV20-1 to TRBJ1-1, with D unresolved. V was pared by 0 bases and J by 4 bases, with 6 bases between. Germline loops: CDR1 DFQATT, CDR2 SNEGSKA (reference sequence). The CDR3 is 12 residues long. The CDR3 protein is CSARDPGTEAFF. In nucleotides, the CDR3 is TGCAGTGCTAGAGATCCGGGCACTGAAGCTTTCTTT.

The chain combines TRBV20-1 with TRBJ1-5; no reliable D call. V gave up 0 bases and J gave up 1 base, with 16 bases separating them. The germline V gene encodes CDR1 DFQATT and CDR2 SNEGSKA (reference sequence). This CDR3 comprises 17 residues. The CDR3 DNA sequence: TGCAGTGCTAGAGATAGAAGGAGGGAGGGAAGCAATCAGCCCCAGCATTTT. Its translation: CSARDRRREGSNQPQHF.